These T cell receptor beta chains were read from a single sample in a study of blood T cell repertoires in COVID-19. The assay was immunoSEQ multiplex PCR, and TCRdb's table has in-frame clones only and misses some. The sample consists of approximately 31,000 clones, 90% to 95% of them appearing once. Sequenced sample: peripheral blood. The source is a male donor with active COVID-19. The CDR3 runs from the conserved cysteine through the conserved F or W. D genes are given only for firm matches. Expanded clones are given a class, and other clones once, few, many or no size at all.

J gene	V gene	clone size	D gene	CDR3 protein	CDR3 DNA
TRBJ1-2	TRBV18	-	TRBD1	CASSPRKGDSYGYTF	TGTGCCAGCTCACCACGGAAGGGGGACAGCTATGGCTACACCTTC
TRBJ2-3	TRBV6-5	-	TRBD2	CASSYMAGGSTDTQYF	TGTGCCAGCAGTTACATGGCGGGGGGAAGCACAGATACGCAGTATTTT
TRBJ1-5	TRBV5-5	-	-	CASSLSRSNQPQHF	TGTGCCAGCAGCTTGTCGCGTAGCAATCAGCCCCAGCATTTT
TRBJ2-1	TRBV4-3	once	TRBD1	CASSPWTGDNEQFF	TGCGCCAGCAGCCCTTGGACAGGGGACAATGAGCAGTTCTTC
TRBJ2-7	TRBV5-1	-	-	CASSSRVQGEQYF	TGCGCCAGCAGCTCCCGGGTACAGGGCGAGCAGTACTTC
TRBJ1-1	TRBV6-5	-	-	CASSLDGVYTEAFF	TGTGCCAGCAGTCTCGACGGGGTATACACTGAAGCTTTCTTT
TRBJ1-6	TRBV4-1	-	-	CASSQVTGSSYNSPLHF	TGCGCCAGCAGCCAAGTAACAGGGAGCTCCTATAATTCACCCCTCCACTTT
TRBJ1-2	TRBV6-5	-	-	CASSPRQAWAYGYTF	TGTGCCAGCAGCCCGAGACAGGCCTGGGCCTATGGCTACACCTTC
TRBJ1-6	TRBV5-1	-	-	CASSLGGGMALGSPLHF	TGCGCCAGCAGCTTGGGGGGCGGGATGGCCCTAGGGTCACCCCTCCACTTT
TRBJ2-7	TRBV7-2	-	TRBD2	CASSRGLGSGGFGGEQYF	TGTGCCAGCAGCCGGGGGTTGGGTAGCGGGGGATTCGGTGGCGAGCAGTACTTC
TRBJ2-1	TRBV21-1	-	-	CASSMGVPGTGINEQFF	TGTGCCAGCAGCATGGGCGTTCCCGGGACAGGAATCAATGAGCAGTTCTTC
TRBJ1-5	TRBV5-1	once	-	CASSLGPGPYSNQPQHF	TGCGCCAGCAGCTTGGGGCCAGGCCCTTATAGCAATCAGCCCCAGCATTTT
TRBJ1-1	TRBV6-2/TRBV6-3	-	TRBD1	CASSYWTGAGVRNTEAFF	TGTGCCAGCAGCTACTGGACAGGGGCGGGGGTCAGGAACACTGAAGCTTTCTTT
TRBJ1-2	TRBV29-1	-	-	CSVAPRGHYGYTF	TGCAGCGTTGCCCCCAGGGGACACTATGGCTACACCTTC
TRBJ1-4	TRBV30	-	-	CAWSIRQPLMANEKLFF	TGTGCCTGGAGTATACGACAGCCGCTTATGGCTAATGAAAAACTGTTTTTT
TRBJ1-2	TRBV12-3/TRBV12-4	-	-	CASSLMGQVYTF	TGTGCCAGCAGTCTCATGGGGCAGGTCTACACCTTC
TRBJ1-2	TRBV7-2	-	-	CASSPWDNPKGGYTF	TGTGCCAGCAGCCCATGGGACAATCCAAAGGGTGGCTACACCTTC
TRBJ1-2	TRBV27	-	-	CASSSLQGVYGYTF	TGTGCCAGCAGCTCCCTACAGGGTGTCTATGGCTACACCTTC
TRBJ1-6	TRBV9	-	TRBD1	CASSVVGQNNSPLHF	TGTGCCAGCAGCGTAGTGGGACAGAATAATTCACCCCTCCACTTT
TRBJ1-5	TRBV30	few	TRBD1	CAWSVGGGFYQPQHF	TGTGCCTGGAGTGTAGGGGGCGGCTTTTATCAGCCCCAGCATTTT
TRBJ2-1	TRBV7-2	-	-	CASSLAQASINNEQFF	TGTGCCAGCAGCTTAGCGCAAGCAAGTATAAACAATGAGCAGTTCTTC
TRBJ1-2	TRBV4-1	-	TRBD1	CASSREIDRVGGYTF	TGCGCCAGCAGCCGTGAGATAGACAGGGTAGGCGGCTACACCTTC
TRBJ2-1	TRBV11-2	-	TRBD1	CASSLDLVLRGSWGEQFF	TGTGCCAGCAGCTTAGATTTGGTACTCAGGGGGAGTTGGGGTGAGCAGTTCTTC
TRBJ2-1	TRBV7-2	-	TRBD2	CASSSPSKAGGEYNEQFF	TGTGCCAGCAGCTCACCATCAAAAGCGGGGGGCGAATACAATGAGCAGTTCTTC
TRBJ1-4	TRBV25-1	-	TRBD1	CASGPLGQPGEKLFF	TGTGCCAGCGGACCCTTGGGACAGCCAGGTGAAAAACTGTTTTTT
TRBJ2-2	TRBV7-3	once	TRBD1	CASSSQGDTGELFF	TGTGCCAGCAGCTCCCAGGGGGACACCGGGGAGCTGTTTTTT
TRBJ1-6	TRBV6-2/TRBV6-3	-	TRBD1	CASSYSTGQTYNSPLHF	TGTGCCAGCAGTTACTCGACGGGACAGACTTATAATTCACCCCTCCACTTT
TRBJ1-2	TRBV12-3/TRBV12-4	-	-	CASSLDSSYGYTF	TGTGCCAGCAGTCTCGATAGTTCCTACGGCTACACCTTC
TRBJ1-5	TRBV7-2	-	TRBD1	CASSLNTGDTISNQPQHF	TGTGCCAGCAGCTTAAACACAGGGGACACCATTAGCAATCAGCCCCAGCATTTT
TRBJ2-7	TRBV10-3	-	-	CAISLADLRGTDEQYF	TGTGCCATCAGCCTCGCCGACCTAAGGGGCACGGACGAGCAGTACTTC
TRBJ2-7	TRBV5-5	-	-	CASSLVAVASYEQYF	TGTGCCAGCAGCTTGGTGGCAGTCGCATCCTACGAGCAGTACTTC
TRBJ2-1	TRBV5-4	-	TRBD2	CASSVAGALSYNEQFF	TGTGCCAGCAGCGTAGCGGGGGCCCTCTCCTACAATGAGCAGTTCTTC
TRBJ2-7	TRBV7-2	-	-	CASSFGVAAQLSEQYF	TGTGCCAGCAGCTTCGGGGTAGCAGCTCAACTTTCCGAGCAGTACTTC
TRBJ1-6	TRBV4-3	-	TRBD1	CASSQDATGAFTSPLHF	TGCGCCAGCAGCCAAGACGCCACAGGGGCTTTTACTTCACCCCTCCACTTT
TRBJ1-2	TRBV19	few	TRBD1	CASSTRDRGDYGYTF	TGTGCCAGTAGTACCCGGGACAGGGGGGACTATGGCTACACCTTC
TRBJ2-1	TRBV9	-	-	CASSVVGGAYNEQFF	TGTGCCAGCAGCGTAGTTGGGGGGGCTTACAATGAGCAGTTCTTC
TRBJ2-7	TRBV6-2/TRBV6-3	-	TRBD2	CASSYPTSGPFSYEQYF	TGTGCCAGCAGTTACCCTACTAGCGGTCCATTCTCCTACGAGCAGTACTTC
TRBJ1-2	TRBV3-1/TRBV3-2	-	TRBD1	CASSPRGRGYTF	TGTGCCAGCAGCCCCAGGGGGCGCGGCTACACCTTC
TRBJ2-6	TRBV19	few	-	CASSILGASGANVLTF	TGTGCCAGTAGTATATTGGGGGCCTCTGGGGCCAACGTCCTGACTTTC
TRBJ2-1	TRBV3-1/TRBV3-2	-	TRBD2	CASSQGSGGGLKQQFF	TGTGCCAGCAGCCAAGGTAGCGGGGGCGGCCTGAAGCAGCAGTTCTTC
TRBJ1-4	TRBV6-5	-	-	CASTVGGGLNEKLFF	TGTGCCAGCACCGTCGGCGGGGGACTTAATGAAAAACTGTTTTTT
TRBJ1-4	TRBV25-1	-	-	CASSFGQTTNEKLFF	TGTGCCAGCAGTTTCGGACAGACAACTAATGAAAAACTGTTTTTT
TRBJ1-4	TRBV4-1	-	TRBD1	CASSQAGTGSEKLFF	TGCGCCAGCAGCCAAGCCGGGACAGGGTCTGAAAAACTGTTTTTT
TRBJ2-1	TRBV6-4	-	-	CASSERWKGDEQFF	TGTGCCAGCAGTGAACGGTGGAAGGGAGATGAGCAGTTCTTC
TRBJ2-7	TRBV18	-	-	CASSPTTQTYEQYF	TGTGCCAGCTCACCGACAACTCAGACCTACGAGCAGTACTTC
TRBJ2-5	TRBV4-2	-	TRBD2	CASRLSGGYQETQYF	TGTGCCAGCAGACTTAGCGGGGGGTATCAAGAGACCCAGTACTTC
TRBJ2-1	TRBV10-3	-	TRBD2	CAIRRSSGGFGDEQFF	TGTGCCATCAGGAGGTCTAGCGGGGGATTCGGTGATGAGCAGTTCTTC
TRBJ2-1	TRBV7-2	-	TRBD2	CASSLGLGRSSYNEQFF	TGTGCCAGCAGCTTAGGACTCGGGAGGAGCTCCTACAATGAGCAGTTCTTC
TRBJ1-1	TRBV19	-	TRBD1	CASRETGLNTEAFF	TGTGCCAGTAGAGAGACAGGGTTGAACACTGAAGCTTTCTTT
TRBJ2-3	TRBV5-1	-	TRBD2	CASSAGTGGGTDTQYF	TGCGCCAGCAGCGCCGGCACGGGGGGGGGCACAGATACGCAGTATTTT
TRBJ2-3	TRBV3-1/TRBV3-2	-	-	CASSQLRATDTQYF	TGTGCCAGCAGCCAATTGCGGGCCACAGATACGCAGTATTTT